This TCR beta chain derives from a study of T cells in Graves' hyperthyroidism and ophthalmopathy. Looked up from germline, CDR1 is SNHLY and CDR2 is FYNNEI. The CDR3 loop spans 13 amino acids. The V and J ends lost 7 bases and 3 bases respectively, with 7 bases between them. Calling Graves' hyperthyroidism stable meant ophthalmopathy did not progress within 18 months. This clonotype was seen repeatedly, ten times or more. Amplification of TCR beta CDR3 regions used RNA as the template. First-round RT-PCR with HTBI primers amplified the TCR CDR3 region. TCRdb processed the multiplex PCR reads anew with MiXCR; each CDR3 protein has one entry. The sample contains approximately 590,000 distinct CDR3 sequences, more than 45% of which appear only once.

The sequenced sample was peripheral blood or thyroid tissue (not recorded which). This chain uses TRBV2 with TRBJ2-6; no clear D. The receptor's source is a woman between 18 and 29 years old with Graves' hyperthyroidism. The CDR3 sequence is CASTNNGANVLTF. DNA of the CDR3: TGTGCCAGCACCAACAATGGGGCCAACGTCCTGACTTTC.